The sequence of this T cell receptor (beta chain) was determined in a study of identical twins. This CDR3 comprises 15 residues. CDR1 is MNHNY, CDR2 SVGAGI, per germline (reference sequence). With 3 bases clipped from V and 4 bases from J, the junction kept 5 bases outside the gene matches. TCRdb itself ran the 5' RACE reads through MiXCR, one entry per CDR3 protein. In the table there are 1.5 million or so distinct CDR3 sequences, about 32% of which are singletons. This TCR came from a newborn girl in good health. Specimen: cord blood. The V call is TRBV6-6, the J call TRBJ1-1, with 10 positions matching TRBD1. The DNA for the CDR3 is TGTGCCAGCAGTTATGGGACAGGGGTGAGCACTGAAGCTTTCTTT. Translating gives CASSYGTGVSTEAFF.